What follows is one T cell receptor beta chain and its context. Specified time point: cycle 4 day 1 (C4D1), after 6 weeks of nivolumab. Relapse was seen in all patients after autologous stem cell transplantation, and brentuximab vedotin exposure was variable. Using magnetic negative selection, the CD4+ T cells were separated out of thawed PBMCs. The CDR3 has 16 residues. Germline V gene lookup returns CDR1 SGHTA and CDR2 FQGNSA. V was clipped by 0 bases and J by 3 bases, with 13 bases between them. The data belong to a study of PD-1 blockade in classical Hodgkin lymphoma. Libraries were prepared by immunoSEQ multiplex PCR; TCRdb keeps only in-frame clonotypes and omits some of them. This sample yields tens of thousands of clones, of which roughly 76% are seen a single time; 2.5% to 3.5% belongs to the top ten.

The source material was CD4+ T cells from blood, sampled before the fourth cycle of nivolumab. The receptor was isolated from a human donor with classical Hodgkin lymphoma. The V call is TRBV7-2, the J call TRBJ2-3; the D is unclear. Here the CDR3 DNA reads TGTGCCAGCAGCTTAGCGGTCGAGCGTAGGACAGATACGCAGTATTTT. Protein sequence: CASSLAVERRTDTQYF.